Sequencing of this T cell receptor (beta chain) was carried out in a study of blood T cell repertoires in COVID-19. About the study: The study drew acute and convalescent COVID-19 samples from the United States, Italy and Spain. T cells, B-cell-depleted T cells, or PBMCs supplied cDNA or gDNA.

In its sample, this clone was seen a few times. Original methodology: Nucleated cell number was recorded as an estimate derived from reference gene primer amplification. Data came from immunoSEQ multiplex PCR; TCRdb stores just in-frame clones and leaves some out. The V and J calls and the clone size are those of that table, but D and trimming were determined from the DNA. The table lists about 160,000 clones, 65% to 90% of them singletons. V lost 6 bases to trimming and J lost 1 base, with 11 bases between them. CDR3 length: 14 residues. Germline V gives CDR1 MDHEN, CDR2 SYDVKM. Sequenced material: peripheral blood. V usage is TRBV28 and J usage is TRBJ2-3; no clear D. The sequence came from a man in his sixties or seventies with acute or convalescent COVID-19. This CDR3 is CASRFSSGTDTQYF. The CDR3 DNA is TGTGCCAGCAGATTCTCCAGCGGCACAGATACGCAGTATTTT.